This T cell receptor beta chain was profiled in a study of T cells generated in artificial thymic organoids (dated by TCRdb to 2015 to 2018). At the level of the whole study: TCR alpha and beta CDR3 repertoires of in vitro artificial thymic organoid-derived CD8 single positive T cells were compared with thymic and peripheral blood naive CD8 T cells. The displayed repertoire sequencing data were described as being representative of three independent experiments.

In the case of this clonotype: The antigen it recognizes is unknown. Nothing much larger sits one base from this clone, and base qualities are not available.

Including cysteine and phenylalanine, the CDR3 has 14 amino acids. Only CDR3 DNA is held: 42 bases, read in frame from base 1. V and J lose 0 bases and 2 bases, and a span of 5 bases separates them. Study-wide conclusions, independent of this receptor: CD8 single positive T cells derived from organoids showed physiological TCR clonotype diversity comparable to the diversity seen in thymic and blood naive CD8 T cells. Organoid-derived T cells showed no skewing in Valpha or Vbeta usage, which argues against dominance of unconventional lineages or clonal expansions.

TCRalpha and TCRbeta libraries were amplified separately by semi-nested PCR with Advantage 2 and reverse primers in the TRAC or TRBC constant regions. The amount of total RNA used for first-strand cDNA synthesis ranged from 3.5 to 500 ng. TCR cDNA libraries were generated by 5'-RACE using the SMARTer PCR cDNA Synthesis kit, with a poly-dT primer for first-strand synthesis. Semi-nested constant-region reverse primers carried 5-nucleotide sample-specific barcodes, and products were cleaned with the Zymo DNA Clean and Concentrator-5 kit. As many as ten barcoded samples were combined into a pool, ligated to Illumina adaptors, and sequenced on an Illumina MiSeq as 2 x 150 bp paired-end reads. In the source study's methods: Demultiplexed reads were aligned using BLAT against a custom library containing all human TRAV, TRAJ, TRBV, TRBD and TRBJ combinations from IMGT. The best BLAT hits were picked using pslCDnaFilter (-maxAligns=1, -ignoreIntrons), and custom Perl scripts were used to calculate clonotype frequencies. TCRdb reanalyzed the raw reads on its own, using fastp at Q25 for trimming and MiXCR for clone calling, and kept in-frame beta chains. Every CDR3 protein is listed once, alongside the most common genes and DNA of its rows. TCRdb's processing, not the study's, gives the V and J calls here. The table kept for this sample lists around 15 distinct CDR3 sequences.

Artificial thymic organoids were generated by aggregating human HSPCs with MS5 murine stromal cells transduced with human DLL1, and the organoids were cultured at an air-liquid interface. The cells used to seed the organoids were FACS-purified CD34+CD3- hematopoietic stem and progenitor cells from which residual T cells had been depleted. Serum-free RB27 medium, consisting of RPMI 1640 supplemented with B27, FLT3L, IL-7 and ascorbic acid, was used for organoid culture. Organoid and thymic CD3+TCRalphabeta+CD8 single positive T cells were FACS sorted before RNA extraction. For each sample, total RNA was purified from around 40,000 to 200,000 sorted cells using the RNeasy Micro kit, and RNA quality was checked on an Agilent RNA 6000 Nano chip.

The chain links TRBV12-3 or TRBV12-4 with TRBJ1-5, with the D gene too uncertain to name. Sequenced: naive CD8+ T cells grown in artificial thymic organoids from cord blood stem and progenitor cells. Taken with the paper, the label for cell subset or site translates to: CD3+TCRalphabeta+CD8SP T cells; for blood, CD45RO-CCR7+ naive CD8+ T cells. The origin of this receptor is a human donor who gave cord blood stem cells for thymic organoid culture, a cardiac surgery patient who gave postnatal thymus, or a blood donor (not recorded which). This table probably holds off-target reads from a library built for another chain. Here the CDR3 is given as CASSLAQGNQPQHF. The DNA sequence is as follows: TGTGCCAGCAGTTTAGCGCAGGGCAATCAGCCCCAGCATTTT.